The rows below give T cell receptor beta chains drawn from one sample of a study of blood T cell repertoires in COVID-19. TCRdb's table, derived via immunoSEQ multiplex PCR, lists solely in-frame clones and lacks some. Here the sample spans about 230,000 clones, 65% to 90% being singletons. The sample consisted of peripheral blood. The receptors stem from a man in his fifties with COVID-19, enrolled during active disease. Both conserved end residues are part of each CDR3. Each record gives: clone size, V gene, D gene, J gene, CDR3 protein, CDR3 DNA. A D gene is named only where the DNA matches it firmly. Part of the rows lack a size; the others show once, few, many or a class for expanded clones.

size: NA
V: TRBV25-1
D: TRBD2
J: TRBJ2-7
CDR3: CASSADGLAGLYEQYF
DNA: TGTGCCAGCAGTGCCGATGGACTAGCGGGGCTCTACGAGCAGTACTTC

size: NA
V: TRBV6-5
D: TRBD1
J: TRBJ2-7
CDR3: CASSYTPGTDEQYF
DNA: TGTGCCAGCAGTTACACCCCCGGGACAGACGAGCAGTACTTC

size: NA
V: TRBV19
D: NA
J: TRBJ2-1
CDR3: CASRPAGALKEQFF
DNA: TGTGCCAGTAGGCCTGCGGGGGCCCTAAAAGAGCAGTTCTTC

size: NA
V: TRBV24-1
D: NA
J: TRBJ2-5
CDR3: CATSGGSTDPQETQYF
DNA: TGTGCCACCAGTGGAGGATCGACGGATCCCCAAGAGACCCAGTACTTC

size: NA
V: TRBV30
D: NA
J: TRBJ1-2
CDR3: CAWSPGNYGYTF
DNA: TGTGCCTGGAGTCCCGGGAACTATGGCTACACCTTC

size: NA
V: TRBV19
D: NA
J: TRBJ1-1
CDR3: CASSGQIYTEAFF
DNA: TGTGCCAGTAGCGGACAGATCTACACTGAAGCTTTCTTT

size: NA
V: TRBV19
D: TRBD1
J: TRBJ1-1
CDR3: CASSTRQGAMNTEAFF
DNA: TGTGCCAGTAGTACCCGACAGGGGGCAATGAACACTGAAGCTTTCTTT

size: NA
V: TRBV7-8
D: NA
J: TRBJ1-3
CDR3: CASSPPGRPSGNTIYF
DNA: TGTGCCAGCAGCCCCCCTGGCAGGCCCTCTGGAAACACCATATATTTT

size: NA
V: TRBV19
D: NA
J: TRBJ1-1
CDR3: CASSIVGGEAFF
DNA: TGTGCCAGTAGTATAGTGGGGGGTGAAGCTTTCTTT

size: few
V: TRBV30
D: NA
J: TRBJ1-2
CDR3: CAWSVLTAEGYTF
DNA: TGTGCCTGGAGTGTACTGACAGCAGAGGGCTACACCTTC

size: NA
V: TRBV5-1
D: NA
J: TRBJ2-7
CDR3: CASSSTGPEQYF
DNA: TGCGCCAGCAGCTCTACAGGTCCCGAGCAGTACTTC

size: once
V: TRBV19
D: NA
J: TRBJ2-1
CDR3: CASSNAGSSYNEQFF
DNA: TGTGCCAGTAGTAATGCGGGGAGCTCCTACAATGAGCAGTTCTTC

size: once
V: TRBV4-2
D: NA
J: TRBJ2-5
CDR3: CASSPQGERAQETQYF
DNA: TGTGCCAGCAGCCCCCAGGGCGAGCGGGCTCAAGAGACCCAGTACTTC

size: NA
V: TRBV3-1/TRBV3-2
D: TRBD2
J: TRBJ2-7
CDR3: CASSQSALAVYEQYF
DNA: TGTGCCAGCAGCCAATCCGCTCTAGCGGTCTACGAGCAGTACTTC

size: NA
V: TRBV11-2
D: NA
J: TRBJ2-1
CDR3: CASSAGGGSYNEQFF
DNA: TGTGCCAGCAGCGCAGGGGGAGGCTCCTACAATGAGCAGTTCTTC

size: NA
V: TRBV15
D: NA
J: TRBJ1-3
CDR3: CATRQGSGNTIYF
DNA: TGTGCCACCAGGCAGGGCTCTGGAAACACCATATATTTT

size: NA
V: TRBV5-5
D: NA
J: TRBJ2-2
CDR3: CASSLAGLGTGELFF
DNA: TGTGCCAGCAGCTTGGCAGGACTCGGAACCGGGGAGCTGTTTTTT

size: NA
V: TRBV7-9
D: NA
J: TRBJ2-1
CDR3: CASSLRTPNEQFF
DNA: TGTGCCAGCAGCTTAAGGACTCCCAATGAGCAGTTCTTC

size: NA
V: TRBV7-2
D: TRBD1
J: TRBJ1-1
CDR3: CASSQRFGTEEAFF
DNA: TGTGCCAGCAGCCAGAGGTTTGGGACAGAAGAAGCTTTCTTT

size: NA
V: TRBV5-1
D: NA
J: TRBJ1-1
CDR3: CASSPNYQTPGGNTEAFF
DNA: TGCGCCAGCAGCCCTAACTATCAGACTCCGGGGGGTAACACTGAAGCTTTCTTT

size: NA
V: TRBV6-6
D: TRBD1
J: TRBJ1-2
CDR3: CASSYLGTGGDGYTF
DNA: TGTGCCAGCAGTTACCTCGGGACAGGGGGCGATGGCTACACCTTC

size: NA
V: TRBV28
D: NA
J: TRBJ2-1
CDR3: CASSLWGQRNEQFF
DNA: TGTGCCAGCAGTTTATGGGGGCAGCGCAATGAGCAGTTCTTC